What follows are 21 T cell receptor beta chains derived from one specimen sequenced in a study of early T cells in non-severe SARS-CoV-2 infection (dated by TCRdb to about 2021). Library method: 5' RACE. The instrument given in TCRdb is NextSeq 500. TCRdb reanalyzed the raw reads on its own, using fastp at Q25 for trimming and MiXCR for clone calling, and kept in-frame beta chains. Every distinct CDR3 protein forms one entry, paired with its most common genes and DNA. This sample lists over 50,000 distinct CDR3 sequences; about 16% were detected once. The top ten constitute over 8% of the sample. This specimen was whole blood, taken at baseline. All receptors come from an adult who was a healthcare worker with PCR-confirmed SARS-CoV-2 infection or an uninfected control (not recorded which).

This clonotype was detected a few times. The rearrangement joins TRBV19 to TRBJ1-2, with 9 bases lining up with TRBD1. CDR3 length equals 16 residues. Trimming at V came to 6 bases and at J to 6 bases, leaving 14 bases not matched to a gene. CDR1 LNHDA and CDR2 SQIVND come from the germline V gene (reference sequence). CDR3: CASSLYTGGGVDGYTF. The CDR3 bases are TGTGCCAGTAGCCTTTACACAGGGGGCGGAGTGGATGGCTACACCTTC.

The gene calls are TRBV29-1 and TRBJ2-3, with TRBD1 matching 10 bases. The CDR3 runs to 14 residues. Germline values: CDR1 SQVTM, CDR2 ANQGSEA. V lost 6 bases, J lost 2 bases, and 5 bases stayed unmatched. CDR3 DNA sequence: TGCAGCGTCGATGGGACAGGGGACACAGATACGCAGTATTTT. Translated, it gives CSVDGTGDTDTQYF.

V is TRBV11-2 and J is TRBJ2-1, with unresolved D. Germline V gene lookup returns CDR1 SGHAT and CDR2 FQNNGV. Trimming removed 2 bases at V and 7 bases at J, with 9 bases between. This CDR3 is built from 13 residues. The CDR3: CASSLRSANEQFF. In nucleotides, the CDR3 is TGTGCCAGCAGCTTACGGTCGGCGAATGAGCAGTTCTTC.

This clonotype occurred a few times. The gene calls are TRBV20-1 and TRBJ2-7; 7 bases agree with TRBD2. V trimming: 6 bases; J trimming: 0 bases; junction bases outside the gene matches: 11. Looked up from germline, CDR1 is DFQATT and CDR2 is SNEGSKA (reference sequence). The CDR3 runs 15 residues. The CDR3 loop is CSAPSLAGDSYEQYF. The DNA for the CDR3 is TGCAGTGCCCCGTCCCTGGCGGGAGACTCCTACGAGCAGTACTTC.

The table lists this clonotype with many counts. This chain connects TRBV25-1 to TRBJ2-3; no firm D call. This CDR3 is 12 amino acids long. Germline values: CDR1 MGHDK, CDR2 SYGVNS. The V end lost 4 bases, the J end lost 5 bases, and 7 bases lay between the germline ends. CDR3 bases: TGTGCCAGCAGTGGTACCTTAGATACGCAGTATTTT. This encodes CASSGTLDTQYF.

This clonotype was seen a handful of times. The chain couples TRBV9 to TRBJ1-1; possibly TRBD1 for D (5 bases). This CDR3 spans 13 amino acids. The V and J ends lost 4 bases and 1 base respectively, with 8 bases between them. Germline CDR1 is SGDLS and CDR2 is YYNGEE. The CDR3 here is CASSMTENTEAFF. The CDR3 nucleotides are TGTGCCAGCAGCATGACAGAGAACACTGAAGCTTTCTTT.

This clonotype came up many times. The chain joins TRBV20-1 to TRBJ2-7; no clear D gene. V was cut by 6 bases and J by 1 base, with 13 bases left in between. The CDR3 is made up of 13 amino acids. Germline CDR1 and CDR2: DFQATT and SNEGSKA (reference sequence). This CDR3 is CSAKPGSSYEQYF. The CDR3 DNA follows: TGCAGTGCAAAACCAGGTAGTTCCTACGAGCAGTACTTC.

The genes are TRBV5-4 and TRBJ2-2; 8 nucleotides align to TRBD1. Germline lookup yields CDR1 SGHNT and CDR2 YYREEE (reference sequence). This CDR3 has 16 amino acids. V shed 0 bases, J shed 1 base, and the junction held 2 bases outside the gene matches. The DNA for the CDR3 is TGTGCCAGCAGCTTGGCCGGGACAGGGAACACCGGGGAGCTGTTTTTT. Encoded protein: CASSLAGTGNTGELFF.

Only a few counts were recorded for this clonotype. The V and J genes are TRBV29-1 and TRBJ2-1; 9 nucleotides agree with TRBD2. J gave up 4 bases and V 6 bases, and 7 bases lay outside the gene matches. Germline V lookup: CDR1 SQVTM, CDR2 ANQGSEA. The CDR3 length is 14 residues. CDR3 amino acids: CSVSGGRLYNEQFF. CDR3 DNA: TGCAGCGTAAGCGGGGGGCGTCTTTACAATGAGCAGTTCTTC.

This sequence joins TRBV21-1 and TRBJ2-7; the listed D gene, TRBD1, was not tested against the DNA. TRBV21-1 is classified as a pseudogene. This CDR3 has 21 amino acids. The CDR3 loop is CASSKGLEGQGYVPRSYEQYF. In DNA, the CDR3 is TGTGCCAGCAGCAAAGGTCTAGAGGGACAGGGCTACGTCCCCCGCTCCTACGAGCAGTACTTC.

Comment on this clonotype: A read error is likely, as this CDR3 ends without the conserved phenylalanine or tryptophan. The V and J genes are TRBV6-1 and TRBJ2-1; 9 positions agree with TRBD1. V lost 4 bases and J lost 8; bases outside the gene matches: 6. Looked up from germline, CDR1 is MNHNS and CDR2 is SASEGT. The CDR3 loop spans 14 amino acids. In nucleotides, the CDR3 is TGTGCCAGCAGTGGGGGACAGGGACGGTATGAGCAGTTCTCC. Translation gives CASSGGQGRYEQFS.

The chain links TRBV4-2 to TRBJ2-7; perhaps TRBD1 as D (6 bases). The V end lost 2 bases, the J end lost 4 bases, and 12 bases lay between the germline ends. Germline V gene sequence: CDR1 LGHNA, CDR2 YNFKEQ. The CDR3 sequence is 14 residues long. DNA of the CDR3: TGTGCCAGCAGCCAAAGTGGACAGATTTACGAGCAGTACTTC. This encodes CASSQSGQIYEQYF.

The rearrangement links TRBV12-3 or TRBV12-4 to TRBJ1-5, with 9 bases fitting TRBD1. V dropped 3 bases and J dropped 6; count of bases not matched to a gene: 6. The CDR3 totals 15 residues. CDR3 in DNA: TGTGCCAGCAGTTTGAAGGGACAGGGCTCTCAGCCCCAGCATTTT. This gives the protein CASSLKGQGSQPQHF.

This chain connects TRBV3-1 to TRBJ2-2, with TRBD2 identical over 10 bases. Trimming at V came to 0 bases and at J to 7 bases, leaving 11 bases not matched to a gene. The CDR3 loop spans 18 amino acids. Per the germline V gene, CDR1 is LGHDT and CDR2 is YNNKEL (reference sequence). The CDR3 coding sequence is TGTGCCAGCAGCCAAGATCTCAGCGGGAGGGCGGGAGGCGGGGAGCTGTTTTTT. It translates to CASSQDLSGRAGGGELFF.

The rearrangement uses TRBV6-5 and TRBJ2-5, with a possible D match to TRBD1 (6 bases). This CDR3 is built from 13 residues. Germline CDR1 reads MNHEY; CDR2 reads SVGAGI. Trimming took 6 bases from V and 4 from J, leaving 12 bases between them. Here the CDR3 reads CASSHGTRETQYF. CDR3 bases: TGTGCCAGCAGCCACGGGACACGAGAGACCCAGTACTTC.

The chain uses TRBV2 and TRBJ1-6, with TRBD1 identical over 11 bases. The CDR3 length is 15 residues. After removal of 10 bases from V and 8 bases from J, the junction contained 10 bases not matched to a gene. Per the germline V gene, CDR1 is SNHLY and CDR2 is FYNNEI. The CDR3 region has the DNA TGTGCCATCCCGAAAGCGGGACAGGGGGATTCACCCCTCCACTTT. Translating gives CAIPKAGQGDSPLHF.

The chain joins TRBV20-1 to TRBJ2-7, with no clear D. CDR1 is DFQATT and CDR2 is SNEGSKA in the germline V gene (reference sequence). The ends were cut back, 6 bases at V and 4 bases at J, with 13 bases in the middle. The CDR3 has 12 residues. The CDR3 loop reads CSAAETLYEQYF. The CDR3 nucleotides read TGCAGTGCGGCGGAGACACTTTACGAGCAGTACTTC.

The table lists this clonotype with a few counts. This could be a read error, since a much larger clone is one nucleotide away. The gene calls are TRBV16 and TRBJ2-7, with D unresolved. The V gene's germline CDR1 is KGHSY and CDR2 FQNENV. This CDR3 has 12 residues. The germline V and J ends were trimmed by 0 bases and 2 bases, with 2 bases remaining between them. CDR3 DNA: TGTGCCAGCAGCCAATCAGCCTACGAGCAGTACTTC. It yields the protein CASSQSAYEQYF.

This clonotype was seen many times. The chain employs TRBV7-9 and TRBJ1-6, with D uncertain. Germline V gives CDR1 SEHNR, CDR2 FQNEAQ (reference sequence). The germline V and J ends were trimmed by 1 base and 12 bases, with 10 bases remaining between them. The CDR3 is 13 amino acids. CDR3 DNA: TGTGCCAGCAGCTTAGTACCCAAGGAACCCCTCCACTTT. Protein sequence: CASSLVPKEPLHF.

This clonotype was observed many times. The CDR3 is CASSYRQAVNYEQYF. The CDR3 nucleotides read TGTGCCAGCAGTTACCGACAGGCCGTTAACTACGAGCAGTACTTC. V is TRBV27 and J is TRBJ2-7; TRBD1 might be the D (6 bases). CDR3 length equals 15 residues. From germline, CDR1 is MNHEY and CDR2 SMNVEV (reference sequence). The V gene lost 4 bases and the J gene lost 3 bases, with 16 bases spanning the gap.

This clonotype was picked up many times. The chain carries TRBV10-2 and TRBJ2-5; no reliable D call. V was clipped by 5 bases and J by 2 bases, with 3 bases between them. Per the germline V gene, CDR1 is WSHSY and CDR2 is SAAADI. This CDR3 region has 11 residues. In nucleotides, the CDR3 is TGCGCCAGCAGTTTTCAAGAGACCCAGTACTTC. This codes for CASSFQETQYF.